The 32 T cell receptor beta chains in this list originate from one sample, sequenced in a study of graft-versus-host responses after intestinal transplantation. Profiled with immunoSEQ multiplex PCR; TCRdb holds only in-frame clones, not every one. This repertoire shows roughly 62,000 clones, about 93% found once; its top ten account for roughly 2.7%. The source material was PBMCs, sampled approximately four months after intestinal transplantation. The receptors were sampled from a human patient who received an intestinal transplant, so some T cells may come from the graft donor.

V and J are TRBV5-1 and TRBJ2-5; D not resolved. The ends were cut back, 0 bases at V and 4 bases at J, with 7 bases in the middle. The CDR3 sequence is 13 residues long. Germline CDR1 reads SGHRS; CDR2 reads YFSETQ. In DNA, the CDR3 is TGCGCCAGCAGCTTGGAGTTCCGAGAGACCCAGTACTTC. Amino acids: CASSLEFRETQYF.

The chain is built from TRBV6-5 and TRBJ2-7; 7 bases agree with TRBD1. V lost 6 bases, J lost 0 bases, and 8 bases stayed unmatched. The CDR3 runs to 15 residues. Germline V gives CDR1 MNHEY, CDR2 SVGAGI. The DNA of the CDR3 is TGTGCCAGCAGACGACCCAGGGGGAGCTCCTACGAGCAGTACTTC. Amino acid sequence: CASRRPRGSSYEQYF.

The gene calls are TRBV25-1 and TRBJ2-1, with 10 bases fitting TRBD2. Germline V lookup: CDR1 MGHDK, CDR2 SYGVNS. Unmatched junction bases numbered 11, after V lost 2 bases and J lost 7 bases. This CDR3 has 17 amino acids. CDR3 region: CASSERGLAGVFNEQFF. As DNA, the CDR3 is TGTGCCAGCAGTGAACGTGGGCTAGCGGGAGTTTTTAATGAGCAGTTCTTC.

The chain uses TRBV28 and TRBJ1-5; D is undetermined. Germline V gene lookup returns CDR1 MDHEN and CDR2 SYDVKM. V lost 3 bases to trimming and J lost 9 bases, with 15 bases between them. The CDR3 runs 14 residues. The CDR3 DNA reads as TGTGCCAGCAGTTTTACCGGGGTTTTGCTGCCCCAGCATTTT. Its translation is CASSFTGVLLPQHF. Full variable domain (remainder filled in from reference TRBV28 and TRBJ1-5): DVKVTQSSRYLVKRTGEKVFLECVQDMDHENMFWYRQDPGLGLRLIYFSYDVKMKEKGDIPEGYSVSREKKERFSLILESASTNQTSMYLCASSFTGVLLPQHFGDGTRLSIL.

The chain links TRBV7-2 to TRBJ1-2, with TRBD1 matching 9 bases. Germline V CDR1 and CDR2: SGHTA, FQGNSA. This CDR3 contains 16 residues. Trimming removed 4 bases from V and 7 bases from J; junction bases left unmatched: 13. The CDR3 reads CASSSQVTGGVGGYTF. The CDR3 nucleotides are TGTGCCAGCAGCTCTCAGGTGACAGGGGGTGTTGGTGGCTACACCTTC.

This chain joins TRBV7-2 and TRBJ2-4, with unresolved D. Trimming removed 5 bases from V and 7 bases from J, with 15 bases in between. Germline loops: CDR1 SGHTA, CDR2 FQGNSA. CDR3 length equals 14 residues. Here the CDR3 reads CASSLPSAANIQYF. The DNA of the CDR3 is TGTGCCAGCAGCCTACCCTCGGCAGCGAACATTCAGTACTTC.

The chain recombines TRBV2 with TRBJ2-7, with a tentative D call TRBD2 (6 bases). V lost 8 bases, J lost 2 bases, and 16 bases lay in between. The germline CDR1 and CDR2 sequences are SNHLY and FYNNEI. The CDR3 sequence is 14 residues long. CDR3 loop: CASEGLQSTYEQYF. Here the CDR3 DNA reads TGTGCCAGCGAGGGACTCCAATCCACCTACGAGCAGTACTTC.

This CDR3 is CASRQTSGSIDEQFF. Here the CDR3 DNA reads TGTGCCAGTAGGCAGACTAGCGGGAGTATAGATGAGCAGTTCTTC. J is TRBJ2-1 and V is TRBV19; 12 nucleotides agree with TRBD2. The germline V gene has CDR1 LNHDA and CDR2 SQIVND (reference sequence). V trimming: 6 bases; J trimming: 8 bases; junction bases outside the gene matches: 8. This CDR3 is built from 15 residues.

The CDR3 is CASSKGGASLKPPNYGYTF. CDR3 coding DNA: TGTGCCAGCAGCAAGGGGGGAGCCTCCCTAAAACCCCCAAACTATGGCTACACCTTC. The chain has TRBV21-1 and TRBJ1-2. TRBV21-1 has pseudogene status. The CDR3 extends over 19 amino acids.

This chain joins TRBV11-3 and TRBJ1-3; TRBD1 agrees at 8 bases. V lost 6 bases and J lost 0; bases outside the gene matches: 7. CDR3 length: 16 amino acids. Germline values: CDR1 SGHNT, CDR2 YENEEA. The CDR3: CASRKIQGGSGNTIYF. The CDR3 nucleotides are TGTGCCAGCAGGAAAATACAGGGGGGCTCTGGAAACACCATATATTTT. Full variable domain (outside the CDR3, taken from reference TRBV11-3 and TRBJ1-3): EAGVVQSPRYKIIEKKQPVAFWCNPISGHNTLYWYLQNLGQGPELLIRYENEEAVDDSQLPKDRFSAERLKGVDSTLKIQPAELGDSAVYLCASRKIQGGSGNTIYFGEGSWLTVV.

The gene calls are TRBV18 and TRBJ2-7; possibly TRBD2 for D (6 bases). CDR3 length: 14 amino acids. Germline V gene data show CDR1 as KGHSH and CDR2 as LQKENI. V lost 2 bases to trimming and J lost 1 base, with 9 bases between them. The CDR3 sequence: CASSPVGGSYEQYF. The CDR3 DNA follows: TGTGCCAGCTCACCAGTGGGGGGATCCTACGAGCAGTACTTC.

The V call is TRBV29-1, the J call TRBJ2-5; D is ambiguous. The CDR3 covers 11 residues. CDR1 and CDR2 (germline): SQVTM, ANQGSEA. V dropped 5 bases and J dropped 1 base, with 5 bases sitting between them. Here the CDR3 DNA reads TGCAGCGTTCTCCCCCAAGAGACCCAGTACTTC. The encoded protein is CSVLPQETQYF.

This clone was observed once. The CDR3, as DNA: TGTGCCAGCAGGGCCCTAGCGGGAGGAGGGAACATTCAGTACTTC. It codes for CASRALAGGGNIQYF. The chain has TRBV2 and TRBJ2-4, with TRBD2 matching over 11 bases. With 6 bases clipped from V and 7 bases from J, the junction kept 8 bases outside the gene matches. Germline-derived CDR1 and CDR2 are SNHLY and FYNNEI. This CDR3 is 15 amino acids long.

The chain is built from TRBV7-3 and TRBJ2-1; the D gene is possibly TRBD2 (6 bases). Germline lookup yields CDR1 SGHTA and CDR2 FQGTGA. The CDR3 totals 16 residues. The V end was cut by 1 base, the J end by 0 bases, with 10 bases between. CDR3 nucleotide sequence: TGTGCCAGCAGCTTAAACGTCGGGAGCTCCTACAATGAGCAGTTCTTC. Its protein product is CASSLNVGSSYNEQFF. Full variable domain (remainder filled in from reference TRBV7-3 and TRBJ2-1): GAGVSQTPSNKVTEKGKYVELRCDPISGHTALYWYRQSLGQGPEFLIYFQGTGAADDSGLPNDRFFAVRPEGSVSTLKIQRTERGDSAVYLCASSLNVGSSYNEQFFGPGTRLTVL.

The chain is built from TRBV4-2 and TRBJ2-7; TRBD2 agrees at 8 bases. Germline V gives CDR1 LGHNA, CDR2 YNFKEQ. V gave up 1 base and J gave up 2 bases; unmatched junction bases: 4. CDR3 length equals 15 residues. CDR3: CASSQGAGATYEQYF. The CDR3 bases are TGTGCCAGCAGCCAAGGAGCGGGAGCCACCTACGAGCAGTACTTC.

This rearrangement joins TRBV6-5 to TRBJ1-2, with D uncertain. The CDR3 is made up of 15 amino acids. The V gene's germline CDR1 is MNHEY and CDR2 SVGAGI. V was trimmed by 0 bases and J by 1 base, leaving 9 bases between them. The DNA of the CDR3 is TGTGCCAGCAGTTACTCGAGGGTGGATAACTATGGCTACACCTTC. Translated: CASSYSRVDNYGYTF.

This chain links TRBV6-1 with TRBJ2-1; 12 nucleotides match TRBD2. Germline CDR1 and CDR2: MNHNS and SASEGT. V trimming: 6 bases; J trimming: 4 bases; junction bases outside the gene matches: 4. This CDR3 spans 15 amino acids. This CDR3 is CASSDLAGGYNEQFF. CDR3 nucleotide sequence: TGTGCCAGCAGCGATCTAGCGGGGGGGTACAATGAGCAGTTCTTC.

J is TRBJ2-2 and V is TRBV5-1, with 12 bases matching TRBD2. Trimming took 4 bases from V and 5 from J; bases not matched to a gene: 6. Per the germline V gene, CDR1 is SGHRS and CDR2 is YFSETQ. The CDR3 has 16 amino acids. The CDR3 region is CASSARTSGNTGELFF. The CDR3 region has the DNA TGCGCCAGCAGCGCAAGGACTAGCGGGAATACCGGGGAGCTGTTTTTT.

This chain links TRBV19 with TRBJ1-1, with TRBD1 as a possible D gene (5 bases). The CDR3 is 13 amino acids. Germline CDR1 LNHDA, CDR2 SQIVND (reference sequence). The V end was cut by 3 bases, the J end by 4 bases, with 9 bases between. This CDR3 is CASSISGITEAFF. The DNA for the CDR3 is TGTGCCAGTAGTATTTCAGGGATCACTGAAGCTTTCTTT.

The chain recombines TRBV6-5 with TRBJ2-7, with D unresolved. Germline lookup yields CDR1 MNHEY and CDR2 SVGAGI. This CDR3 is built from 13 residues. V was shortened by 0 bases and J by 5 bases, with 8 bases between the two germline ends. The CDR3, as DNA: TGTGCCAGCAGTTACTCGATGCTCGACGAGCAGTACTTC. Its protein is CASSYSMLDEQYF.

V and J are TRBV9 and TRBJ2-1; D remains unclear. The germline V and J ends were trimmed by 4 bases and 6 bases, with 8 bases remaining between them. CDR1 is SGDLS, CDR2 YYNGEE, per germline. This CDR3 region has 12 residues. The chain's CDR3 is CASSLVGNEQFF. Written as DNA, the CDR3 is TGTGCCAGCAGCCTGGTGGGCAATGAGCAGTTCTTC.

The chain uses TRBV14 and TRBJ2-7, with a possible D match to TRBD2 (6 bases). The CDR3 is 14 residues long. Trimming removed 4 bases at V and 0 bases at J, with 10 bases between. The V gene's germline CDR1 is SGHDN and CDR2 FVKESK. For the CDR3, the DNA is TGTGCCAGCAGCCTCGCGGGGTTCTCCTACGAGCAGTACTTC. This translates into CASSLAGFSYEQYF.

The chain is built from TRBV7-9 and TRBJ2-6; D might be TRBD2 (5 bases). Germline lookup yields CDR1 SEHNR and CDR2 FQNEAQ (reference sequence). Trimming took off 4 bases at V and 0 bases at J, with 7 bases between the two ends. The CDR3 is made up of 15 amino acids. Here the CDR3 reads CASSYRDSGANVLTF. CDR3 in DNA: TGTGCCAGCAGCTACCGGGACTCTGGGGCCAACGTCCTGACTTTC.

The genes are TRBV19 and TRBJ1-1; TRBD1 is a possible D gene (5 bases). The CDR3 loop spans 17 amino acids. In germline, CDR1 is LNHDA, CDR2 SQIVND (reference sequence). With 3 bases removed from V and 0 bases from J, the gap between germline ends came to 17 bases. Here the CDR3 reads CASSMGRRESVNTEAFF. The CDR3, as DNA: TGTGCCAGTAGTATGGGGCGGAGGGAGTCGGTGAACACTGAAGCTTTCTTT.

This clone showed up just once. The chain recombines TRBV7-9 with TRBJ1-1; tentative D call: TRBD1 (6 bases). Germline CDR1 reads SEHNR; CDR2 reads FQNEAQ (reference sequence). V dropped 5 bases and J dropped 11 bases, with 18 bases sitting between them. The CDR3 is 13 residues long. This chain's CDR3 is CASSPRDILEAFF. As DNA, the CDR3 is TGTGCCAGCAGCCCTCGGGACATTTTGGAGGCTTTCTTT. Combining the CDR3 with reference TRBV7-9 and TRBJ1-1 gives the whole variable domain DTGVSQNPRHKITKRGQNVTFRCDPISEHNRLYWYRQTLGQGPEFLTYFQNEAQLEKSRLLSDRFSAERPKGSFSTLEIQRTEQGDSAMYLCASSPRDILEAFFGQGTRLTVV.

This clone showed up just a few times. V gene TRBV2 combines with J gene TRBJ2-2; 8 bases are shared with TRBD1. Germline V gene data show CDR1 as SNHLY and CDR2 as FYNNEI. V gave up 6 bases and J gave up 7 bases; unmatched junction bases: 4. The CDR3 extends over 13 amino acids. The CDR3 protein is CASRQGVYGELFF. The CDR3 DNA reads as TGTGCCAGCAGACAGGGGGTCTACGGGGAGCTGTTTTTT.

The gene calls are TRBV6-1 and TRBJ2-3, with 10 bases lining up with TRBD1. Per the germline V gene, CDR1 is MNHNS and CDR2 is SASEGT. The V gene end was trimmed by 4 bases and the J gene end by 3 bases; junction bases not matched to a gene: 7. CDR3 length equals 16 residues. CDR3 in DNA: TGTGCCAGCAGTGCAGGACAGGGGGTTTGGACAGATACGCAGTATTTT. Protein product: CASSAGQGVWTDTQYF.

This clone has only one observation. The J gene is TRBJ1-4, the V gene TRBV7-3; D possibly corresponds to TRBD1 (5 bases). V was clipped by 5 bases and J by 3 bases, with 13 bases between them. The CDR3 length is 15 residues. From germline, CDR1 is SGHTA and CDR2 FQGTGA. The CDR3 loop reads CASSPGTAANEKLFF. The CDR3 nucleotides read TGTGCCAGCAGCCCCGGGACCGCTGCTAATGAAAAACTGTTTTTT.

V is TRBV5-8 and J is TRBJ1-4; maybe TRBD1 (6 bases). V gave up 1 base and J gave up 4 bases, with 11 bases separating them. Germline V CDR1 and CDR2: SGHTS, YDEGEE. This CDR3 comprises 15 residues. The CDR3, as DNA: TGTGCCAGCAGCTTGAGGACAGCCCGTAATGAAAAACTGTTTTTT. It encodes CASSLRTARNEKLFF.

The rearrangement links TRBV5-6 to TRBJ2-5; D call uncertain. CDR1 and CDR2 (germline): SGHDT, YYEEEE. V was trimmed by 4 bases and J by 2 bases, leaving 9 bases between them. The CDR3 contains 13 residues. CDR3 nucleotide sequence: TGTGCCAGCAGCCGGGCCGGACAAGAGACCCAGTACTTC. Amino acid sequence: CASSRAGQETQYF.

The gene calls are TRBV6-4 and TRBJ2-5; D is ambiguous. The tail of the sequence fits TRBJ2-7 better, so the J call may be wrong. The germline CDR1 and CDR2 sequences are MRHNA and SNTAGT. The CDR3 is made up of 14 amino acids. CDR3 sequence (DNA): TGTGCCAGCAGTGACTTTTCTGGGACCTACGAGCAGTACTTC. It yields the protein CASSDFSGTYEQYF.

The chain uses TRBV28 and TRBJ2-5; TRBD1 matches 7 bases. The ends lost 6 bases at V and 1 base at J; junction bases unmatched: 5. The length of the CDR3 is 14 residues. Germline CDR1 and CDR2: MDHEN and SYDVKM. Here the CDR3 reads CASSPGTAQETQYF. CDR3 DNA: TGTGCCAGCAGCCCCGGGACAGCCCAAGAGACCCAGTACTTC.